The sequence of this TCR beta chain was determined in a study of identical twins. Whole-study results and caveats: There was more out-of-frame TCR alpha sharing in monozygotic twins than models estimated. Memory repertoires showed no such pattern, whereas abundant cord blood beta clonotypes carried fewer insertions.

Concerning this clonotype: Antigen specificity is unknown.

A universal primer site came from template switching; cDNA carried unique molecular identifiers. One entry per CDR3 protein results from TCRdb running MiXCR on the 5' RACE reads. The sample has 500,000 to 650,000 distinct CDR3 sequences; roughly 6.6% are singletons. The length of the CDR3 is 15 residues. The V gene lost 3 bases and the J gene lost 5 bases, with 17 bases spanning the gap. This same sample was also taken into another study, of yellow fever vaccine responses in identical twins.

The chain employs TRBV12-3 or TRBV12-4 and TRBJ2-7; D call uncertain. The sequenced material came from PBMCs. The source of this sequence is a young woman in good health. The CDR3 DNA reads TGTGCCAGCAGTTTGGCCGTCGGTCAGTCCCACGAGCAGTACTTC. Its protein is CASSLAVGQSHEQYF.